The 29 T cell receptor beta chains below all came from one sample that was sequenced in a study of human T cells and chemical hapten exposure. Stated time point: patch test 1, 2 weeks after DPC sensitization. Indicated treatment: therapeutic diphenylcyclopropenone sensitization with weekly scalp DPC. TCRdb called the RACE reads again in MiXCR, with one record for every CDR3 protein. The sample has some 380,000 distinct CDR3 sequences; about 4.4% are singletons. Material: whole blood, obtained in connection with sensitization to the hapten diphenylcyclopropenone (DPC). Receptors originate from a woman aged 45-60 years with alopecia areata. Some clones in this sample may be carry-over from other donors' samples.

The chain carries TRBV5-4 and TRBJ1-2; D perhaps matches TRBD1 (5 bases). CDR3 length equals 17 residues. V lost 0 bases and J lost 8, with 23 bases in between. Germline CDR1 SGHNT, CDR2 YYREEE (reference sequence). CDR3 sequence reads: CASSLAGPGQGVTGYTF. CDR3 DNA: TGTGCCAGCAGCTTGGCCGGACCCGGTCAGGGAGTGACAGGCTACACCTTC.

V and J are TRBV7-2 and TRBJ2-5; D is unresolved. The CDR3 consists of 12 residues. With 5 bases removed from V and 4 bases from J, the gap between germline ends came to 8 bases. Germline assignment: CDR1 SGHTA and CDR2 FQGNSA. The CDR3 sequence: CASSAPLETQYF. CDR3 bases: TGTGCCAGCAGCGCCCCGCTAGAGACCCAGTACTTC.

This chain connects TRBV7-6 to TRBJ2-1, with 8 bases fitting TRBD2. Losses at the gene ends were 2 bases for V and 3 bases for J; bases not matched to a gene: 6. The CDR3 totals 16 residues. Germline V gene lookup returns CDR1 SGHVS and CDR2 FNYEAQ. The CDR3 DNA reads as TGTGCCAGCAGCTTATCCCCCAGCGGGGGCTACAATGAGCAGTTCTTC. This sequence encodes CASSLSPSGGYNEQFF.

This clonotype showed up many times. The rearrangement links TRBV7-8 to TRBJ1-1, with a tentative D call TRBD1 (6 bases). Trimming removed 0 bases at V and 11 bases at J, with 16 bases between. Germline V lookup: CDR1 SGHVS, CDR2 FQNEAQ. This CDR3 is 14 amino acids long. The CDR3 spells CASSLAYGGRDAFF. Here the CDR3 DNA reads TGTGCCAGCAGCTTAGCATACGGGGGGCGAGATGCTTTCTTT. The variable domain in full, completed from reference TRBV7-8 and TRBJ1-1, reads GAGVSQSPRYKVAKRGQDVALRCDPISGHVSLFWYQQALGQGPEFLTYFQNEAQLDKSGLPSDRFFAERPEGSVSTLKIQRTQQEDSAVYLCASSLAYGGRDAFFGQGTRLTVV.

This clonotype has at least ten counts. The chain links TRBV19 to TRBJ1-2; no definite D call. Deletions cut 1 base from V and 4 bases from J, with 7 bases between. Germline CDR1 and CDR2: LNHDA and SQIVND (reference sequence). This CDR3 is built from 13 residues. The CDR3 DNA is TGTGCCAGTAGTATAGTGGAAGCCTATGGCTACACCTTC. Translating it yields CASSIVEAYGYTF.

Ten or more counts support this clonotype. This rearrangement joins TRBV3-1 to TRBJ2-1; D is perhaps TRBD2 (6 bases). The germline CDR1 and CDR2 sequences are LGHDT and YNNKEL (reference sequence). The CDR3 contains 15 residues. V lost 3 bases, J lost 4 bases, and 13 bases lay in between. As DNA, the CDR3 is TGTGCCAGCAGCCATCCCATTAGCGGTTACAATGAGCAGTTCTTC. This codes for CASSHPISGYNEQFF.

Ten or more counts support this clonotype. The chain uses TRBV3-1 and TRBJ2-7; D unresolved. The germline V gene has CDR1 LGHDT and CDR2 YNNKEL (reference sequence). The CDR3 consists of 14 residues. Trimming removed 0 bases at V and 3 bases at J, with 9 bases between. For the CDR3, the DNA is TGTGCCAGCAGCCAAGATAACACATTCTACGAGCAGTACTTC. Amino acids: CASSQDNTFYEQYF.

This clonotype was recorded a few times. The chain links TRBV6-6 to TRBJ2-7; D is perhaps TRBD1 (6 bases). The CDR3 runs to 16 residues. Germline-derived CDR1 and CDR2 are MNHNY and SVGAGI (reference sequence). V lost 6 bases and J 2 bases, leaving 20 bases between the germline ends. The CDR3 nucleotides are TGTGCCAGCAGACCCGAGCTCAGGGGAAGCCCCTACGAGCAGTACTTC. It encodes CASRPELRGSPYEQYF.

As regards this clonotype: The junction departs from the called germline gene at one end, perhaps through a read error. This rearrangement joins TRBV6-2 or TRBV6-3 to TRBJ2-7; 8 bases agree with TRBD2. The V gene's germline CDR1 is MNHEY and CDR2 SVGEGT. The CDR3 covers 15 residues. The CDR3 loop is CASLLRAGGHGELHF. The CDR3 coding sequence is TGTGCCAGCCTCCTCCGCGCGGGGGGTCACGGGGAGTTACACTTC.

This clonotype was seen more than once but under ten times. The genes are TRBV5-1 and TRBJ2-3; TRBD1 is a possible D gene (5 bases). V was pared by 4 bases and J by 5 bases, with 20 bases between. Germline V gene sequence: CDR1 SGHRS, CDR2 YFSETQ. This CDR3 contains 16 residues. The DNA of the CDR3 is TGCGCCAGCAGCCTCCAGGGCCAAGGGGCAAGAGATACGCAGTATTTT. This encodes CASSLQGQGARDTQYF.

There are many counts of this clonotype. The chain joins TRBV7-2 to TRBJ1-2, with D uncertain. The CDR3 runs 13 residues. The V and J ends lost 5 bases and 4 bases respectively, with 11 bases between them. Germline V gene lookup returns CDR1 SGHTA and CDR2 FQGNSA. CDR3 DNA: TGTGCCAGCAGCAACGAGGTCAGCTATGGCTACACCTTC. Translation: CASSNEVSYGYTF.

This clonotype has only a few counts. The rearrangement links TRBV24-1 to TRBJ2-1; TRBD1 agrees at 8 bases. V lost 6 bases and J lost 2; bases outside the gene matches: 5. Germline lookup yields CDR1 KGHDR and CDR2 SFDVKD. The CDR3 runs 15 residues. The CDR3: CATSPRDRPYNEQFF. The CDR3 bases are TGTGCCACCAGTCCCCGGGACAGGCCCTACAATGAGCAGTTCTTC.

The table lists this clonotype with a few counts. This chain uses TRBV30 with TRBJ1-6, with a weak D call TRBD1 (6 bases). The CDR3 runs 15 residues. Looked up from germline, CDR1 is GTSNPN and CDR2 is SVGIG (reference sequence). V was shortened by 1 base and J by 10 bases, with 17 bases between the two germline ends. The DNA of the CDR3 is TGTGCCTGGAGTGAAGCAGGGGCCTCGAGATCACCCCTCCACTTT. It codes for CAWSEAGASRSPLHF.

This clonotype came up a few times. The chain recombines TRBV7-2 with TRBJ2-7; 7 bases are shared with TRBD2. The CDR3 consists of 13 residues. CDR1 is SGHTA, CDR2 FQGNSA, per germline. J was trimmed by 6 bases and V by 0 bases; bases with no gene match: 2. The CDR3 loop is CASSLALAAEQYF. The CDR3 DNA reads as TGTGCCAGCAGCTTAGCGCTAGCGGCCGAGCAGTACTTC.

This clonotype was detected many times. The gene calls are TRBV6-5 and TRBJ1-5, with D maybe TRBD1 (5 bases). This CDR3 spans 13 amino acids. Germline values: CDR1 MNHEY, CDR2 SVGAGI. V shed 4 bases and J shed 5 bases, with 9 bases lying between them. The DNA of the CDR3 is TGTGCCAGCAGTTTACACAGGTATCAGCCCCAGCATTTT. Its protein product is CASSLHRYQPQHF.

This clonotype was counted at least ten times. The chain joins TRBV3-1 to TRBJ2-1, with D tentatively TRBD2 (6 bases). Germline V gene lookup returns CDR1 LGHDT and CDR2 YNNKEL (reference sequence). The CDR3 loop spans 15 amino acids. Trimming cost V 4 bases and J 7 bases, with 17 bases left between them. CDR3 residues: CASSRTSSGLNEQFF. The DNA for the CDR3 is TGTGCCAGCAGCCGTACTAGCTCAGGGCTTAATGAGCAGTTCTTC.

This clonotype appeared many times. The chain employs TRBV6-1 and TRBJ2-1, with 12 positions matching TRBD2. Trimming at V came to 6 bases and at J to 7 bases, leaving 1 base not matched to a gene. Germline lookup yields CDR1 MNHNS and CDR2 SASEGT. This CDR3 contains 13 residues. DNA of the CDR3: TGTGCCAGCAGGACTAGCGGGGGTAATGAGCAGTTCTTC. As protein: CASRTSGGNEQFF.

This clonotype was counted only a few times. This CDR3 is CAIRPSEGTGQPQHF. Written as DNA, the CDR3 is TGTGCCATCAGGCCCTCCGAGGGAACGGGCCAGCCCCAGCATTTT. The rearrangement links TRBV10-3 to TRBJ1-5; no reliable D call. The V gene lost 6 bases and the J gene lost 7 bases, with 19 bases spanning the gap. In germline, CDR1 is ENHRY, CDR2 SYGVKD. The CDR3 extends over 15 amino acids.

This clonotype was counted ten times or more. J is TRBJ1-2 and V is TRBV4-1, with a tentative D call TRBD1 (6 bases). This CDR3 spans 15 amino acids. Trimming stripped 3 bases from V and 3 bases from J, with 14 bases between. Germline V gene sequence: CDR1 MGHRA, CDR2 YSYEKL. CDR3 nucleotides: TGCGCCAGCAGCCACGTTTCAGGGGATGACTATGGCTACACCTTC. Translated, it gives CASSHVSGDDYGYTF.

This clonotype occurred many times. The V call is TRBV12-3 or TRBV12-4, the J call TRBJ2-3; 9 bases line up with TRBD1. Germline trimming cut 7 bases from V and 1 base from J; bases unmatched to any gene: 3. This CDR3 contains 14 residues. For the CDR3, the DNA is TGTGCCAGCACCGGGGACAGGGGCACAGATACGCAGTATTTT. Residues: CASTGDRGTDTQYF.

The CDR3 region is CSASPGTAVSYEQYF. In DNA form, the CDR3 reads TGCAGTGCTAGTCCCGGGACCGCAGTCTCCTACGAGCAGTACTTC. This sequence joins TRBV20-1 and TRBJ2-7; D could derive from TRBD1 or TRBD2 (5 bases each). Deletions cut 3 bases from V and 0 bases from J, with 15 bases between. CDR1 and CDR2 (germline): DFQATT, SNEGSKA (reference sequence). The CDR3 loop spans 15 amino acids.

Only a few counts were recorded for this clonotype. The CDR3 coding sequence is TGTGCCAGCAGCCAAGATATAGGGGCGAACACCGGGGAGCTGTTTTTT. Amino acid sequence: CASSQDIGANTGELFF. The rearrangement links TRBV3-1 to TRBJ2-2; weak D call: TRBD1 (5 bases). The CDR3 has 16 amino acids. V was clipped by 0 bases and J by 0 bases, with 8 bases between them. Germline V gene sequence: CDR1 LGHDT, CDR2 YNNKEL (reference sequence).

This chain joins TRBV7-9 and TRBJ2-4; D gene ambiguous. This CDR3 is 13 amino acids long. The germline gives CDR1 SEHNR, CDR2 FQNEAQ (reference sequence). Trimming removed 8 bases at V and 0 bases at J, with 8 bases between. The CDR3 loop is CASSRQAKNIQYF. For the CDR3, the DNA is TGTGCCAGCTCCAGACAAGCCAAAAACATTCAGTACTTC.

This clonotype was counted many times. V gene TRBV12-3 or TRBV12-4 combines with J gene TRBJ2-3, with no clear D. The CDR3 is made up of 13 amino acids. Trimming took off 3 bases at V and 8 bases at J, with 12 bases between the two ends. The CDR3 protein is CASSFPPRVTQYF. The CDR3 nucleotides are TGTGCCAGCAGTTTTCCCCCCCGGGTTACGCAGTATTTT.

The rearrangement joins TRBV12-3 or TRBV12-4 to TRBJ2-3; D is possibly TRBD1 or TRBD2 (5 bases each). V lost 4 bases and J 8 bases, leaving 7 bases between the germline ends. The CDR3 is 11 residues long. CDR3 nucleotides: TGTGCCAGCAGTTGGGGGACTACGCAGTATTTT. This encodes CASSWGTTQYF.

There are a few counts of this clonotype. J is TRBJ2-3 and V is TRBV7-8, with 9 bases matching TRBD2. V lost 6 bases, J lost 6 bases, and 10 bases stayed unmatched. The CDR3 runs 15 residues. The germline V gene encodes CDR1 SGHVS and CDR2 FQNEAQ. CDR3 nucleotides: TGTGCCAGCAGGTCACTCCGCGGGGGGGTGGATACGCAGTATTTT. Protein product: CASRSLRGGVDTQYF.

This clonotype has a count of ten or more. The chain couples TRBV4-1 to TRBJ2-2, with a tentative D call TRBD1 (6 bases). The CDR3 runs to 15 residues. The V end was cut by 0 bases, the J end by 1 base, with 6 bases between. CDR1 MGHRA and CDR2 YSYEKL come from the germline V gene. The CDR3 reads CASSQEQGNTGELFF. In nucleotides, the CDR3 is TGCGCCAGCAGCCAAGAACAGGGGAACACCGGGGAGCTGTTTTTT.

This clonotype was picked up many times. The gene calls are TRBV18 and TRBJ1-1; D is unresolved. CDR3 length equals 14 residues. V was pared by 0 bases and J by 0 bases, with 5 bases between. From germline, CDR1 is KGHSH and CDR2 LQKENI. The CDR3 DNA reads as TGTGCCAGCTCACCACCAGGGATGAACACTGAAGCTTTCTTT. Amino acids: CASSPPGMNTEAFF.

This clonotype was counted between two and nine times. The chain combines TRBV7-8 with TRBJ1-2, with D possibly matching TRBD1 (6 bases). This CDR3 contains 12 residues. Between the trimmed V and J ends, which lost 3 bases and 8 bases, there was a span of 10 bases. Germline values: CDR1 SGHVS, CDR2 FQNEAQ. CDR3 region: CASSFTGGGYTF. The DNA of the CDR3 is TGTGCCAGCAGCTTCACGGGGGGCGGCTACACCTTC.